Below, one T cell receptor (beta chain) is given with its context. These data are taken from a study of blood T cell repertoires in COVID-19. On the study more broadly: The samples span acute and convalescent COVID-19 from the United States, Italy and Spain. Nucleic acid was either cDNA or gDNA, and it came from T cells, B-cell-depleted T cells, or PBMCs.

Germline loops: CDR1 MNHEY, CDR2 SVGEGT. This CDR3 is built from 18 residues. Trimming pared 0 bases from V and 1 base from J, leaving 19 bases between. Original analysis: Reference gene primers were amplified, and this amplification served to estimate nucleated cell counts. Sequencing was performed with immunoSEQ multiplex PCR; in TCRdb, only in-frame clones are kept and a portion is missing. V, J and clone size were drawn from that table, and D and trimming were deduced from the DNA. The table shows 200,000 or so clones, with roughly four fifths occurring only once. This clonotype originated in a human donor with acute or convalescent COVID-19. The donor label of this sample is uncertain. Sequencing was done on a sample of peripheral blood. The rearrangement uses TRBV6-2 or TRBV6-3 and TRBJ2-7; possibly TRBD2 for D (6 bases). The chain's CDR3 is CASSYSATRTWASYEQYF. In DNA, the CDR3 is TGTGCCAGCAGTTACTCCGCGACTAGAACTTGGGCTTCCTACGAGCAGTACTTC.